This T cell receptor beta chain was identified during a study of T cell changes during pregnancy in multiple sclerosis. Assay used: immunoSEQ multiplex PCR; TCRdb lists only in-frame clones, some missing. The profile shows about 20,000 clones, over 85% of them singletons. The CDR3 extends over 15 amino acids. CDR1 is MDHEN, CDR2 SYDVKM, per germline. V was cut by 4 bases and J by 3 bases, with 16 bases left in between. The receptor's source is a female donor in good health, enrolled as a control in a pregnancy study. Sequences were derived from CD8+ T cells from peripheral blood mononuclear cells, sampled in the second trimester of pregnancy. The chain combines TRBV28 with TRBJ2-7; tentative D call: TRBD1 (6 bases). CDR3 residues: CASSSVRDTYYEQYF. CDR3 in DNA: TGTGCCAGCAGTTCCGTACGGGACACCTACTACGAGCAGTACTTC. Full variable domain (missing parts from reference TRBV28 and TRBJ2-7): DVKVTQSSRYLVKRTGEKVFLECVQDMDHENMFWYRQDPGLGLRLIYFSYDVKMKEKGDIPEGYSVSREKKERFSLILESASTNQTSMYLCASSSVRDTYYEQYFGPGTRLTVT.